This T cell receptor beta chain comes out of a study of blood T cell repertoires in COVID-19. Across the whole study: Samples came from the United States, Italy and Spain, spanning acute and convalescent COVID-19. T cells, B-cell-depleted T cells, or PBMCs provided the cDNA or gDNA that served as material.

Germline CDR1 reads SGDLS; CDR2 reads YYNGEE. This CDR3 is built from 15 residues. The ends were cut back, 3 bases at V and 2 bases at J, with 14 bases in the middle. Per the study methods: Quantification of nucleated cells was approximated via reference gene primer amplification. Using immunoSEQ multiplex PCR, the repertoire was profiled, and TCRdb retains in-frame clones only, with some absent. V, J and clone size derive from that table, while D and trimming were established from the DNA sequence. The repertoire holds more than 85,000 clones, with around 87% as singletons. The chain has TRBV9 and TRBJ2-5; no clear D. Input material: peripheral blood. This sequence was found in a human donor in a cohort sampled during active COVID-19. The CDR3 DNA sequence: TGTGCCAGCAGCGGCGGTCAGAACTGGCAAGAGACCCAGTACTTC. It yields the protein CASSGGQNWQETQYF.